This T cell receptor (beta chain) originates from a study of blood T cell repertoires in COVID-19. About the study: The analysed material was cDNA or gDNA that came from T cells, B-cell-depleted T cells, or PBMCs.

Trimming took off 0 bases at V and 5 bases at J, with 16 bases between the two ends. Germline-derived CDR1 and CDR2 are LGHDT and YNNKEL (reference sequence). This CDR3 region has 17 residues. Per the study methods: Amplified reference gene primers provided the basis for estimating nucleated cell counts. Profiled with immunoSEQ multiplex PCR; TCRdb holds only in-frame clones, not every one. The V and J calls and the clone size are those of that table, but D and trimming were determined from the DNA. The sample includes around 38,000 clones, roughly nine tenths of them seen just once. The TCR was taken from a human donor in a cohort sampled during active COVID-19. The chain joins TRBV3-1 (or the pseudogene TRBV3-2) to TRBJ1-4; no firm D call. What was sequenced was peripheral blood. Written as DNA, the CDR3 is TGTGCCAGCAGCCAAGATTCGCGGGCCAGTCTGAATGAAAAACTGTTTTTT. Translation gives CASSQDSRASLNEKLFF.